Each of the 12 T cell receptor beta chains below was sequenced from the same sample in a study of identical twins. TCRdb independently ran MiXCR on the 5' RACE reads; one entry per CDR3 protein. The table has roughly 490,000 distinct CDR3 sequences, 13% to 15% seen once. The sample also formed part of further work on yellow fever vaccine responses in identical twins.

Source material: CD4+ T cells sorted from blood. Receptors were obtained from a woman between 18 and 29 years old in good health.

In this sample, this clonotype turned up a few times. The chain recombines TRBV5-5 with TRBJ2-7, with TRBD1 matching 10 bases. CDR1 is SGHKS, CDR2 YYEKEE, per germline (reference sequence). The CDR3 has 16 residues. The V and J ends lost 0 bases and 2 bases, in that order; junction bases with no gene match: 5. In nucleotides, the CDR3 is TGTGCCAGCAGCTTGGGTGCCGGGACAGGGGCCTACGAGCAGTACTTC. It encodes CASSLGAGTGAYEQYF.

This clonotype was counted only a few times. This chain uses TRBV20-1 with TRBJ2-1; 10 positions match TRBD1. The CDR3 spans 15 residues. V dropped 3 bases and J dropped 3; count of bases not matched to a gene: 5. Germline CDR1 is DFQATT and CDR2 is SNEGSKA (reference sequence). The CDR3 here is CSARRDRGIYNEQFF. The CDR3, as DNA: TGCAGTGCTAGGAGGGACAGGGGAATCTACAATGAGCAGTTCTTC.

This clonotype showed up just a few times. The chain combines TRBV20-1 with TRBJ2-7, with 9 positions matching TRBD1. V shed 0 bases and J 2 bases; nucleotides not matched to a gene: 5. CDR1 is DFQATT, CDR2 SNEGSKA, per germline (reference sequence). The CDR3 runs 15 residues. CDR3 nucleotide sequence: TGCAGTGCTAGAGATGCTCGGACAGGGGCCTACGAGCAGTACTTC. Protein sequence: CSARDARTGAYEQYF.

The CDR3 loop is CASSLSGSSDEQFF. Written as DNA, the CDR3 is TGTGCCAGCAGTTTAAGCGGGAGCAGCGATGAGCAGTTCTTC. This chain joins TRBV12-3 or TRBV12-4 and TRBJ2-1; 8 nucleotides align to TRBD2. The V segment lost 2 bases and the J segment 8 bases; nucleotides outside the gene matches: 5. The CDR3 totals 14 residues.

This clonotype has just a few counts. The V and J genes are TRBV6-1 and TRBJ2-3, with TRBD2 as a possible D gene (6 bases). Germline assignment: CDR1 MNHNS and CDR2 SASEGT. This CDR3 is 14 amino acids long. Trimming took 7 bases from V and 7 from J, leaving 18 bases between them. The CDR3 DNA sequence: TGTGCCAGCAACCCGCAGACGGGCGGGAATACGCAGTATTTT. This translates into CASNPQTGGNTQYF.

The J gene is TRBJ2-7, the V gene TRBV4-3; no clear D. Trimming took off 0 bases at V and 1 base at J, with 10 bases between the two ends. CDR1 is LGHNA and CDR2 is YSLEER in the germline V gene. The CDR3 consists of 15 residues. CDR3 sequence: CASSQEVKQSYEQYF. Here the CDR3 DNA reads TGCGCCAGCAGCCAAGAGGTAAAGCAGTCCTACGAGCAGTACTTC.

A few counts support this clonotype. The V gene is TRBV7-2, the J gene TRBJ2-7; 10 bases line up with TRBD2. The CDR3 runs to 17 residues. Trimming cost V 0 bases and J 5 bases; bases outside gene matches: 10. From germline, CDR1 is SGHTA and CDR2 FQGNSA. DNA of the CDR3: TGTGCCAGCAGCTTAGCTATTCTAGCGGGAGCTAAGGACGAGCAGTACTTC. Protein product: CASSLAILAGAKDEQYF.

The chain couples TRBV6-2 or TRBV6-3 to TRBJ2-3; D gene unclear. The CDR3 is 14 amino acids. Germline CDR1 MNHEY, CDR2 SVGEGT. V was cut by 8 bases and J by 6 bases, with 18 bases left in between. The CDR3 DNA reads TGTGCCAGCCGAATATTCGTGGTCTCGGATACGCAGTATTTT. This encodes CASRIFVVSDTQYF.

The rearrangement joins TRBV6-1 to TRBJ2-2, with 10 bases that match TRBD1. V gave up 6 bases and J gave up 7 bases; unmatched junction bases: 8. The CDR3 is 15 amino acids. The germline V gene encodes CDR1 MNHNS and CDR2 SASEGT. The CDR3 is CASRLGQGGNGELFF. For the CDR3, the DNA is TGTGCCAGCAGACTAGGACAGGGGGGTAACGGGGAGCTGTTTTTT.

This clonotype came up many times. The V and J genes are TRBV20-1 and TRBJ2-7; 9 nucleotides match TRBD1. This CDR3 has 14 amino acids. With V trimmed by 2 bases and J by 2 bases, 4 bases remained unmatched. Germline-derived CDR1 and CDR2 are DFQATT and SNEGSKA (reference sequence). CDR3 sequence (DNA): TGCAGTGCTAGAAGACAGGGGGGAACCTACGAGCAGTACTTC. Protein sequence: CSARRQGGTYEQYF.

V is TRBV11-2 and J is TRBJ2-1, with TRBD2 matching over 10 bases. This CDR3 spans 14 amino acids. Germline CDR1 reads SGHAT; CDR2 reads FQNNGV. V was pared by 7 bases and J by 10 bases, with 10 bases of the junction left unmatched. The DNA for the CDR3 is TGTGCCAGCACCGTAGGACTAGCGGCTATAGAGCAGTTCTTC. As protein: CASTVGLAAIEQFF.

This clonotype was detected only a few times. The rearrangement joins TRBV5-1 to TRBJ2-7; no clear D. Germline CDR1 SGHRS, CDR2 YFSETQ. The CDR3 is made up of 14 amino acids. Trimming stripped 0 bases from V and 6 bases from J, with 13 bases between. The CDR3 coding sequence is TGCGCCAGCAGCTTGGTCGGAGAACGGCGCGAGCAGTACTTC. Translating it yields CASSLVGERREQYF.